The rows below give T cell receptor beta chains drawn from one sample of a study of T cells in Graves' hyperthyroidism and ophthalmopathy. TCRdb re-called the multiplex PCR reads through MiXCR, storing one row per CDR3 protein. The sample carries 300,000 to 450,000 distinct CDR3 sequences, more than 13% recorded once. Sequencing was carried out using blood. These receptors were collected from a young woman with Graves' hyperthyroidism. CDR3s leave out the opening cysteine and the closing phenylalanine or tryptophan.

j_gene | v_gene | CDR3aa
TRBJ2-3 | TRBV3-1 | ASSQDTGKNTQY
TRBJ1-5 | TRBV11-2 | ASSLDTNSNQPQH
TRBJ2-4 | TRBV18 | ASSPGTPTLAKNIQY
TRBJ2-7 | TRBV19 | ASKLTSGNYEQY
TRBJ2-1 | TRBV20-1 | SARDVGSSYNEQF
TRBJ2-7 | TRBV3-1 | ASSQVLAYEQY
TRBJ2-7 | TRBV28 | ASSFLSEQY
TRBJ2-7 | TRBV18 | ASSPASYSYEQY
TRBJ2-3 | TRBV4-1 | ASSPRGTSGKSTDTQY
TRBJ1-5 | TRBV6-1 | ASRGTGDGNQPQH
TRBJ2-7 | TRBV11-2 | ASSLYGSAGYEQY
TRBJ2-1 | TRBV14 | ASSQYLAVGSYNEQF
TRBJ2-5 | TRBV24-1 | ATSDPGQGLETQY
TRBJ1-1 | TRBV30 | AWNKFLNTEAF
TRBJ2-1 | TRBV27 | ASSLMRTTIYNEQF
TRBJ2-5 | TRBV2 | ASKLEGETQY
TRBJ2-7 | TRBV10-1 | ASSDNYEQY